This entry concerns a single TCR beta chain. The antigen it recognizes is unknown. No much larger clone is present one base from it, and per-base qualities are unavailable. Patients underwent resection in Japan or China between about 2014 and 2018. Two lung cancer pathologists independently confirmed the histologic diagnosis of each case on H&E slides. To enrich premalignant or tumor cells for nucleic acid extraction, macro-dissection was performed after pathologic assessment. DNA was isolated from FFPE tissue using the AllPrep DNA/RNA FFPE Kit. Looking up the germline V gene yields CDR1 SGDLS and CDR2 YYNGEE. Unmatched junction bases come to 5, with V trimmed by 3 bases and J by 7 bases. The CDR3 runs 15 residues from the cysteine to the phenylalanine. CDR3 DNA is the only sequence kept; it has 45 bases, read in frame from the first base. This specimen belongs to a study of immune evolution from preneoplasia to lung adenocarcinoma (dated by TCRdb to 2020 to 2022). For context, the study as a whole: HLA loss of heterozygosity was observed in roughly 6.8%, 16% and 36% of AIS, MIA and ADC lesions, respectively, and was not observed in any AAH lesions. The study combined immune gene expression, TCR sequencing and multiplex immunofluorescence to profile immune contexture across lung adenocarcinoma precursors and invasive adenocarcinoma. Resected precursor lesions (AAH, AIS, MIA) and invasive adenocarcinomas were each compared against paired morphologically normal lung tissue. The sample size depended on which specimens were available, not on a prior power calculation. The immune data were integrated with whole exome sequencing and methylation data obtained from the same cohort of nodules. The overall cohort was made up of 53 patients with pulmonary nodules who had surgical resection. A total of about 51 patients contributed TCR sequencing data. The study reported that under 110 samples were used for TCR sequencing. POLYSOLVER was used to infer Class I HLA alleles from exome data, while LOHHLA was used to detect allele-specific HLA loss.

TCR beta CDR3 regions were sequenced from DNA using the immunoSEQ hsTCRbeta Kit. From the authors' description of their analysis: The ImmunoSEQ Analyzer was used to analyse the TCR sequencing data. T cell clonality was defined as 1 minus Pielou's evenness, calculated on productive rearrangements. The inverse Simpson index, applied to productive templates, was used to measure T cell diversity. T cell density was defined as TCR beta template counts normalized to usable DNA, with usable DNA estimated by amplification and sequencing of housekeeping genes. Two-sided Kruskal-Wallis tests were used to compare TCR metrics between histologic stages. TCRdb stores this immuneACCESS table with in-frame sequences only. Part of the clones is absent; in the studies checked, under half of the shortfall reflects unresolved V genes, and no reason is known for the rest. Clonal size and the V and J genes are those of that table, whereas D and trimming came from the DNA. The sample table records about 4,900 clones; about 78% of these occur just once. Of the sample, around 11% falls within the top ten clones.

Summary of the overall study and its limitations: The findings reflected association rather than direct causation, and larger cohorts with long-term follow-up and longitudinal biopsies were considered necessary. The highest clonality was observed in normal lung, whereas higher T cell density and diversity but lower clonality appeared to be present in later-stage lesions. Normal lung had the highest top T cell clone frequencies, and these frequencies appeared to fall progressively from AAH through AIS, MIA and invasive adenocarcinoma. Because all patients were from Japan and China, applicability to Western populations was uncertain. T cell clonality was highest in KRAS-mutant nodules compared with EGFR-mutant or double wild-type lesions.

Specimen: FFPE minimally invasive lung adenocarcinoma tissue. Reading the label with the study, this specimen's cell subset or site is: micro-invasive lung adenocarcinoma (MIA). The TCR sequence derives from a person aged 55-85 years with lung adenocarcinoma. This chain is built from TRBV9 and TRBJ1-6; 9 bases in between match TRBD1. CDR3 region: CASSGAQGANSPLHF. The bases are TGTGCCAGCAGCGGAGCACAGGGGGCGAATTCACCCCTCCACTTT. Reference TRBV9 and TRBJ1-6 proteins supply the regions before and after the CDR3; the full variable domain is: DSGVTQTPKHLITATGQRVTLRCSPRSGDLSVYWYQQSLDQGLQFLIQYYNGEERAKGNILERFSAQQFPDLHSELNLSSLELGDSALYFCASSGAQGANSPLHFGNGTRLTVT.